The subject of this entry is one T cell receptor (beta chain). These data are taken from a study of T cell changes during pregnancy in multiple sclerosis. The CDR3 runs to 13 residues. Trimming removed 2 bases at V and 6 bases at J, with 11 bases between. The V gene's germline CDR1 is MNHEY and CDR2 SVGAGI. TCRdb's copy holds only in-frame clones and misses some; the assay was immunoSEQ multiplex PCR. The repertoire holds 100,000 to 110,000 clones, with over 80% as singletons. The V gene is TRBV6-5, the J gene TRBJ2-7, with D possibly matching TRBD1 (6 bases). Sequences were derived from peripheral blood, sampled after pregnancy. The clonotype was recovered from a female donor with multiple sclerosis, enrolled in a pregnancy study. CDR3 coding DNA: TGTGCCAGCAGTTACCAAATACAGGGCGAGCAGTACTTC. It encodes CASSYQIQGEQYF.